The present T cell receptor (beta chain) was sequenced within a study of T cell changes during pregnancy in multiple sclerosis. Germline V gene data show CDR1 as SGHTA and CDR2 as FQGNSA. V was shortened by 4 bases and J by 4 bases, with 13 bases between the two germline ends. The CDR3 has 15 residues. The table lists this clone with a count of one. The assay was immunoSEQ multiplex PCR, and TCRdb's table has in-frame clones only and misses some. The sample records 100,000 or so clones, approximately 91% being singletons. The clonotype was recovered from a female donor with multiple sclerosis, enrolled in a pregnancy study. The material was peripheral blood, obtained in the second trimester of pregnancy. The chain links TRBV7-2 to TRBJ2-2; D is perhaps TRBD1 (5 bases). This chain's CDR3 is CASSSSRVGTGELFF. CDR3 DNA: TGTGCCAGCAGCTCGAGCAGGGTGGGCACCGGGGAGCTGTTTTTT. The full variable domain, its missing parts supplied by reference TRBV7-2 and TRBJ2-2, is GAGVSQSPSNKVTEKGKDVELRCDPISGHTALYWYRQSLGQGLEFLIYFQGNSAPDKSGLPSDRFSAERTGGSVSTLTIQRTQQEDSAVYLCASSSSRVGTGELFFGEGSRLTVL.